The 6 T cell receptor beta chains in this list originate from one sample, sequenced in a study of blood T cell repertoires in COVID-19. The repertoire was sequenced with immunoSEQ multiplex PCR; TCRdb's copy has only in-frame clones and lacks some. The sample holds 200,000 to 250,000 clones; roughly four fifths are singletons and the top ten take 7.5% to 8%. The sample comprised peripheral blood. The source is an elderly woman with COVID-19, enrolled during active disease.

The chain employs TRBV5-4 and TRBJ2-7; perhaps TRBD1 as D (8 bases). This CDR3 comprises 16 residues. Germline CDR1 reads SGHNT; CDR2 reads YYREEE (reference sequence). V was cut by 4 bases and J by 4 bases, with 21 bases left in between. Here the CDR3 DNA reads TGTGCCAGCAGCAGCGGGACAGGTACCTTCGGATACGAGCAGTACTTC. Residues: CASSSGTGTFGYEQYF.

The V call is TRBV5-1, the J call TRBJ2-1, with 10 bases that match TRBD2. In germline, CDR1 is SGHRS, CDR2 YFSETQ. The CDR3 has 15 amino acids. The junction had 6 bases not matched to a gene; V was cut back by 0 bases and J by 9 bases. CDR3 residues: CASSLGTSGITEQFF. As DNA, the CDR3 is TGCGCCAGCAGCTTGGGTACTAGCGGGATTACTGAGCAGTTCTTC.

V is TRBV7-2 and J is TRBJ2-3; 7 nucleotides match TRBD2. Germline V gene lookup returns CDR1 SGHTA and CDR2 FQGNSA. This CDR3 has 16 amino acids. V shed 2 bases, J shed 0 bases, and the junction held 5 bases outside the gene matches. The chain's CDR3 is CASSLTAGLSTDTQYF. The CDR3 nucleotides are TGTGCCAGCAGCTTAACAGCGGGATTAAGCACAGATACGCAGTATTTT.

The chain uses TRBV18 and TRBJ1-2, with D hard to call. Germline lookup yields CDR1 KGHSH and CDR2 LQKENI. This CDR3 is 13 amino acids long. V lost 4 bases and J lost 2, with 8 bases in between. For the CDR3, the DNA is TGTGCCAGCTCACAGGAGCGAAACTATGGCTACACCTTC. Translation gives CASSQERNYGYTF.

V gene TRBV19 combines with J gene TRBJ2-4; no clear D gene. CDR3 length equals 12 residues. Trimming left V 6 bases short and J 8 bases short, with 11 bases between. Germline CDR1 reads LNHDA; CDR2 reads SQIVND (reference sequence). CDR3 nucleotide sequence: TGTGCCAGTAGGGGCAGGAACCACATTCAGTACTTC. It specifies CASRGRNHIQYF.

DNA of the CDR3: TGTGCCAGCAGTCCTCGGACAGGGGGCAATTATGGCTACACCTTC. Translated, it gives CASSPRTGGNYGYTF. V and J are TRBV27 and TRBJ1-2; 11 bases match TRBD1. This CDR3 comprises 15 residues. Per the germline V gene, CDR1 is MNHEY and CDR2 is SMNVEV (reference sequence). The J segment lost 5 bases and the V segment lost 5 bases, leaving 7 bases of the junction unmatched.